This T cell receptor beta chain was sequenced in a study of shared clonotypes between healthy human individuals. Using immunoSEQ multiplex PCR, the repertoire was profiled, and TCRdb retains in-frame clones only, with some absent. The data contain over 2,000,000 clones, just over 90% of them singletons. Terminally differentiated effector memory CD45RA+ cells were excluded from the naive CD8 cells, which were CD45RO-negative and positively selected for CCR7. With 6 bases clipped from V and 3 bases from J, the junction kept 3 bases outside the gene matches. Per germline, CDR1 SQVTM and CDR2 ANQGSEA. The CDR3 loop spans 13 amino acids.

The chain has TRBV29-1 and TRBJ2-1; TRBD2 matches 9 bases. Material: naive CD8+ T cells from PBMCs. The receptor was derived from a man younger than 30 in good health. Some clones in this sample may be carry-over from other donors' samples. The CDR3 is CSVQTSGYNEQFF. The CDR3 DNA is TGCAGCGTCCAGACTAGCGGCTACAATGAGCAGTTCTTC.